This TCR beta chain was observed in a study of early T cells in non-severe SARS-CoV-2 infection. Overall study context: Unpaired chains resulted from sequencing bulk RNA of unsorted whole blood.

cDNA molecules, individually, were tagged with unique molecular identifiers. MiXCR, applied by TCRdb to the 5' RACE reads, yields one record per CDR3 protein. In the table there are around 37,000 distinct CDR3 sequences, 9% of which are singletons. This clonotype was observed at least ten times. What it binds is unknown. Study-wide points: Using VDJdb, the matching emphasized anti-spike CD8 responses while missing private and CD4 specificities.

Germline loops: CDR1 MNHEY, CDR2 SVGEGT. The CDR3 runs to 18 residues. The ends were cut back, 0 bases at V and 2 bases at J, with 18 bases in the middle. What was sequenced was whole blood. The J gene is TRBJ2-3, the V gene TRBV6-2 or TRBV6-3, with D maybe TRBD2 (7 bases). The clonotype was recovered from an adult who was a healthcare worker with PCR-confirmed SARS-CoV-2 infection or an uninfected control (not recorded which). The CDR3 loop is CASSYSTMGGRPTDTQYF. Written as DNA, the CDR3 is TGTGCCAGCAGTTACTCGACTATGGGGGGGCGCCCCACAGATACGCAGTATTTT.